This record looks at one TCR beta chain sequence and its context. What it binds is unknown. This record comes from a study of shared clonotypes between healthy human individuals. Broader study findings: When naive CD4 clonotypes were compared across a few donors, about 4.9% were shared.

The table came from immunoSEQ multiplex PCR; TCRdb's copy has only in-frame clones and leaves some out. This table holds some 2.1 million clones, roughly 93% found once. The V and J ends lost 2 bases and 0 bases respectively, with 5 bases between them. The V gene's germline CDR1 is MNHNS and CDR2 SASEGT. The length of the CDR3 is 14 residues. The naive CD8 fraction comprised CD45RO-negative cells positively selected for CCR7 and excluded terminally differentiated effector memory CD45RA+ cells. HIV-negative, healthy adults without recent acute infections or vaccinations were the donors. The TCR was taken from a man between 18 and 29 years old in good health. Some clones in this sample may be carry-over from other donors' samples. The chain combines TRBV6-1 with TRBJ1-5; D gene uncertain. Sequencing used naive CD8+ T cells from PBMCs. CDR3 DNA sequence: TGTGCCAGCAGTGAATTGAGTAGCAATCAGCCCCAGCATTTT. Amino acid sequence: CASSELSSNQPQHF.